This TCR beta chain was profiled in a study of Ad26.COV2.S vaccination and SARS-CoV-2 variants. About the research overall: This donor came from the COV1001 trial of Ad26.COV2.S. Once or twice, 56 days apart, Ad26.COV2.S was delivered intramuscularly. General study results and limits: Reportedly, after vaccination the spike-specific CD8+ and CD4+ T cell responses displayed substantial breadth.

Data came from immunoSEQ multiplex PCR; TCRdb stores just in-frame clones and leaves some out. The repertoire holds hundreds of thousands of clones, with more than 70% as singletons. Of note for this clone: Antigen specificity is unknown.

Treatment: around 19 received Ad26.COV2.S at low or high dose, single or two shots; roughly 5 received placebo; per-sample allocation not given. Vaccine and placebo recipients were sampled on day 63 after the first injection. Based in Boston, the donor was an adult of 18-55 years. Source: peripheral blood, taken in a trial of Ad26.COV2.S vaccine versus placebo. The receptor's source is a person aged 18-65 years who received the Ad26.COV2.S COVID-19 vaccine or a placebo.

CDR3 sequence: CASSPSDSPYEQYF. The DNA for the CDR3 is TGCGCCAGCAGCCCCAGTGACAGCCCCTACGAGCAGTACTTC. The gene calls are TRBV4-1 and TRBJ2-7; D possibly corresponds to TRBD1 (5 bases). V was pared by 4 bases and J by 2 bases, with 12 bases between. CDR1 is MGHRA, CDR2 YSYEKL, per germline. The CDR3 length is 14 residues.